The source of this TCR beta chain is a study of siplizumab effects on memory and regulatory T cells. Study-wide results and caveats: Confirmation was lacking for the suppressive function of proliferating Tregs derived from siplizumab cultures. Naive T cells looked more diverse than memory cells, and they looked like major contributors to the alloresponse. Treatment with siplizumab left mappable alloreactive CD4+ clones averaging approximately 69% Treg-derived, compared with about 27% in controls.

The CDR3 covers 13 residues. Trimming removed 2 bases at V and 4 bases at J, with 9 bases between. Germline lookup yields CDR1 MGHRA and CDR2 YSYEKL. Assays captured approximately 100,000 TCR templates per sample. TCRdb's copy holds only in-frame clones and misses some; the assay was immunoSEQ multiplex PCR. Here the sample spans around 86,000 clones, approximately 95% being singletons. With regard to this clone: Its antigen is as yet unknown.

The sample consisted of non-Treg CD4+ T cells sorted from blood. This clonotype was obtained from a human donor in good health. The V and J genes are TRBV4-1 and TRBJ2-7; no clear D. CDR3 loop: CASSQRAAYEQYF. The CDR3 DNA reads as TGCGCCAGCAGCCAACGGGCCGCTTACGAGCAGTACTTC.